The 3 T cell receptor beta chains reported below all come from one sample, sequenced in a study of identical twins. MiXCR, applied by TCRdb to the 5' RACE reads, yields one record per CDR3 protein. The sample lists some 500,000 distinct CDR3 sequences; approximately 14% were seen once. The same specimen was also included in a second study, on yellow fever vaccine responses in identical twins.

The specimen sequenced was CD4+ T cells sorted from blood. The origin of the receptors is a woman between 18 and 30 years old in good health.

The rearrangement joins TRBV6-5 to TRBJ1-1, with D uncertain. The CDR3 totals 14 residues. The germline V gene encodes CDR1 MNHEY and CDR2 SVGAGI. Trimming left V 3 bases short and J 7 bases short, with 15 bases between. In nucleotides, the CDR3 is TGTGCCAGCAGTTATGGAGAGGTGGGCCGTGAAGCTTTCTTT. It codes for CASSYGEVGREAFF.

This clonotype was observed many times. The J gene is TRBJ2-5, the V gene TRBV12-3 or TRBV12-4, with D uncertain. V was shortened by 5 bases and J by 3 bases, with 10 bases between the two germline ends. The CDR3 consists of 13 residues. Written as DNA, the CDR3 is TGTGCCAGCAGTGACCAGAACGAAGAGACCCAGTACTTC. Translating gives CASSDQNEETQYF.

This clonotype was detected ten times or more. This chain uses TRBV6-5 with TRBJ2-5; D not certain. V was clipped by 2 bases and J by 2 bases, with 12 bases between them. Germline CDR1 and CDR2: MNHEY and SVGAGI. The CDR3 is 15 residues long. The CDR3 region has the DNA TGTGCCAGCAGTTACAAGTATGGCTCACAAGAGACCCAGTACTTC. Its protein product is CASSYKYGSQETQYF.